Below, 5 T cell receptor beta chains from the same sample are listed, as sequenced in a study of shared clonotypes between healthy human individuals (dated by TCRdb to the early 2020s). The library was obtained by the immunoSEQ multiplex PCR assay. Here the immuneACCESS table is served through TCRdb, limited to in-frame sequences with V and J called. Missing clones are a known gap in these copies; in checked studies unresolved V genes cover under half, and the rest lacks a known reason. Counted in this sample were millions of clones; about 92% of them appeared once. The top ten hold 0.35% to 0.5% of the sample. The material sequenced was naive CD4+ T cells from PBMCs. The sample's cell subset or site label, decoded: CD45RA+ positively selected. The receptors shown here come from a man aged 18 to 30 in good health. Some clones in this sample may be carry-over from other donors' samples.

The gene calls are TRBV2 and TRBJ1-5; D ambiguous. V was trimmed by 4 bases and J by 4 bases, leaving 11 bases between them. CDR3 size: 14 residues. From germline, CDR1 is SNHLY and CDR2 FYNNEI. This chain's CDR3 is CASSVIDTNQPQHF. CDR3 bases: TGTGCCAGCAGTGTAATAGACACTAATCAGCCCCAGCATTTT. Full variable domain (missing parts from reference TRBV2 and TRBJ1-5): EPEVTQTPSHQVTQMGQEVILRCVPISNHLYFYWYRQILGQKVEFLVSFYNNEISEKSEIFDDQFSVERPDGSNFTLKIRSTKLEDSAMYFCASSVIDTNQPQHFGDGTRLSIL.

The CDR3 DNA sequence: TGTGCCAGCAGCCCACTCCCGGGGGCGAGCACAGATACGCAGTATTTT. The encoded protein is CASSPLPGASTDTQYF. The chain carries TRBV7-9 and TRBJ2-3; D possibly matches TRBD1 or TRBD2 (6 bases each). Germline CDR1 is SEHNR and CDR2 is FQNEAQ (reference sequence). The CDR3 extends over 16 amino acids. Trimming took off 5 bases at V and 0 bases at J, with 15 bases between the two ends.

The rearrangement links TRBV5-1 to TRBJ1-5, with a possible D match to TRBD1 (5 bases). This CDR3 is 15 amino acids long. The V and J ends lost 0 bases and 5 bases respectively, with 12 bases between them. The germline V gene has CDR1 SGHRS and CDR2 YFSETQ. The CDR3 region has the DNA TGCGCCAGCAGCTTGGTAGGGACCGCAGATCAGCCCCAGCATTTT. Its translation: CASSLVGTADQPQHF.

The rearrangement uses TRBV28 and TRBJ1-1; D ambiguous. The length of the CDR3 is 12 residues. CDR1 and CDR2 from the germline V gene are MDHEN and SYDVKM. V dropped 6 bases and J dropped 4 bases, with 9 bases sitting between them. CDR3 in DNA: TGTGCCAGCAGCCCTCGTAGCACTGAAGCTTTCTTT. Translation gives CASSPRSTEAFF.

The V and J genes are TRBV10-3 and TRBJ1-1, with D uncertain. The germline V gene encodes CDR1 ENHRY and CDR2 SYGVKD. Trimming removed 4 bases from V and 1 base from J, with 13 bases in between. The CDR3 consists of 15 residues. Here the CDR3 reads CAISVTGAGNTEAFF. The CDR3 DNA reads as TGTGCCATCAGTGTCACGGGCGCGGGGAACACTGAAGCTTTCTTT.